Reported below is one TCR beta chain. What it recognizes is unknown. The V and J ends lost 3 bases and 7 bases respectively, with 7 bases between them. Per the germline V gene, CDR1 is KGHSH and CDR2 is LQKENI. The CDR3 covers 11 residues. The sample comes from a study of cytomegalovirus exposure and HLA in healthy donors. Study findings and constraints: For cytomegalovirus status, the classifier reportedly gave diagnoses with high specificity and sensitivity. CMV antigen specificity was confirmed in vitro for a few CMV-associated chains.

The donors were members of the roughly 120-subject validation cohort (separate from the approximately 670-subject first cohort). Generated by immunoSEQ multiplex PCR, the TCRdb table keeps only in-frame clones and is missing some. Here the sample spans more than 45,000 clones, around 90% being singletons. The sequenced sample consisted of PBMCs. V usage is TRBV18 and J usage is TRBJ2-7; D unclear. This receptor was taken from a young woman in good health and CMV-seronegative. In DNA, the CDR3 is TGTGCCAGCTCACCGGCGGAAGAGCAGTACTTC. Translating gives CASSPAEEQYF.